The 29 T cell receptor beta chains listed next were all sequenced from one sample in a study of shared clonotypes between healthy human individuals. Data came from immunoSEQ multiplex PCR; TCRdb stores just in-frame clones and leaves some out. The sample yields approximately 1.4 million clones, 95% to 99% seen once. The sample comprised naive CD4+ T cells sorted from blood. The subset here: CD45RA+ positively selected. These receptors were collected from a man aged 25-45 years in good health.

This clone was seen a single time. The chain combines TRBV18 with TRBJ2-5; D is perhaps TRBD2 (6 bases). Trimming shortened V by 3 bases and J by 2 bases, and 13 bases separated the two germline ends. Germline-derived CDR1 and CDR2 are KGHSH and LQKENI. The CDR3 runs to 15 residues. The CDR3 region is CASSPGGAVQETQYF. CDR3 sequence (DNA): TGTGCCAGCTCACCTGGCGGGGCGGTTCAAGAGACCCAGTACTTC.

The chain recombines TRBV5-1 with TRBJ2-5; D remains unclear. The ends were cut back, 0 bases at V and 1 base at J, with 7 bases in the middle. Germline V CDR1 and CDR2: SGHRS, YFSETQ. CDR3 length: 14 residues. The CDR3 region is CASSLDRFQETQYF. The CDR3 DNA sequence: TGCGCCAGCAGCTTGGACCGATTCCAAGAGACCCAGTACTTC. Together with reference TRBV5-1 and TRBJ2-5, the CDR3 gives the full variable domain: KAGVTQTPRYLIKTRGQQVTLSCSPISGHRSVSWYQQTPGQGLQFLFEYFSETQRNKGNFPGRFSGRQFSNSRSEMNVSTLELGDSALYLCASSLDRFQETQYFGPGTRLLVL.

V gene TRBV4-1 combines with J gene TRBJ1-2, with 10 bases lining up with TRBD1. The J segment lost 3 bases and the V segment lost 4 bases, leaving 17 bases of the junction unmatched. This CDR3 is built from 19 residues. Germline values: CDR1 MGHRA, CDR2 YSYEKL. CDR3 sequence (DNA): TGCGCCAGCAGCCTTGTCGGGGGCCTGGGGACAGGGGATGACTATGGCTACACCTTC. Protein product: CASSLVGGLGTGDDYGYTF.

In its sample, this clone was seen a few times. Other DNA sequences of this sample code for an identical CDR3. The rearrangement links TRBV5-4 to TRBJ2-3; D ambiguous. Germline assignment: CDR1 SGHNT and CDR2 YYREEE (reference sequence). With 4 bases removed from V and 2 bases from J, the gap between germline ends came to 2 bases. This CDR3 has 11 amino acids. The CDR3 reads CASSLTDTQYF. In DNA, the CDR3 is TGTGCCAGCAGCCTCACAGATACGCAGTATTTT.

The rearrangement uses TRBV2 and TRBJ2-2; 8 nucleotides match TRBD1. This CDR3 region has 13 residues. Germline CDR1 is SNHLY and CDR2 is FYNNEI. V gave up 9 bases and J gave up 5 bases; unmatched junction bases: 5. The DNA of the CDR3 is TGTGCCAGTAAGGACAGGGCGACCGGGGAGCTGTTTTTT. Translated, it gives CASKDRATGELFF.

V and J are TRBV15 and TRBJ1-1; tentative D call: TRBD1 (6 bases). V lost 1 base, J lost 0 bases, and 15 bases lay in between. This CDR3 has 17 amino acids. The germline V gene has CDR1 LNHNV and CDR2 YYDKDF (reference sequence). CDR3 residues: CATSRAVGAGMNTEAFF. CDR3 nucleotides: TGTGCCACCAGCAGAGCAGTGGGGGCGGGGATGAACACTGAAGCTTTCTTT.

This chain uses TRBV4-1 with TRBJ2-5; D remains unclear. The CDR3 has 13 amino acids. V lost 1 base to trimming and J lost 5 bases, with 8 bases between them. CDR1 and CDR2 from the germline V gene are MGHRA and YSYEKL. The CDR3 protein is CASSQGWLETQYF. CDR3 in DNA: TGCGCCAGCAGCCAAGGTTGGTTGGAGACCCAGTACTTC.

The chain employs TRBV28 and TRBJ1-2, with no clear D. CDR3 size: 12 residues. V lost 3 bases, J lost 4 bases, and 6 bases lay in between. Looked up from germline, CDR1 is MDHEN and CDR2 is SYDVKM. The CDR3 nucleotides read TGTGCCAGCAGTTTGTCGATCTATGGCTACACCTTC. As protein: CASSLSIYGYTF.

The chain uses TRBV7-9 and TRBJ2-4, with TRBD2 matching over 9 bases. The CDR3 is made up of 17 amino acids. Germline V lookup: CDR1 SEHNR, CDR2 FQNEAQ (reference sequence). V lost 5 bases, J lost 3 bases, and 11 bases stayed unmatched. CDR3 nucleotides: TGTGCCAGCAGCCCGCTGGGGCTAGCGGGAAGCAAAAACATTCAGTACTTC. This translates into CASSPLGLAGSKNIQYF.

J is TRBJ2-1 and V is TRBV29-1, with 9 nucleotides matching TRBD2. Per the germline V gene, CDR1 is SQVTM and CDR2 is ANQGSEA. Trimming cost V 5 bases and J 8 bases; bases outside gene matches: 10. The CDR3 length is 14 residues. For the CDR3, the DNA is TGCAGCGTTCGTGTGCTAGCGGGATTGGATGAGCAGTTCTTC. This gives the protein CSVRVLAGLDEQFF.

This clone has just one count. The rearrangement joins TRBV6-5 to TRBJ2-7; 9 bases map to TRBD2. The J segment lost 6 bases and the V segment lost 6 bases, leaving 9 bases of the junction unmatched. The CDR3 has 14 amino acids. CDR1 is MNHEY, CDR2 SVGAGI, per germline. In DNA form, the CDR3 reads TGTGCCAGCAGCGCGACGGGACTAGCTGGCGAGCAGTACTTC. As protein: CASSATGLAGEQYF.

This clone was detected only once. Other DNA variants within this sample encode the same CDR3. This chain connects TRBV7-2 to TRBJ1-5; D gene unclear. Germline V gene data show CDR1 as SGHTA and CDR2 as FQGNSA. The CDR3 extends over 12 amino acids. V was cut by 5 bases and J by 1 base, with 3 bases left in between. CDR3 coding DNA: TGTGCCAGCAGCACCAGCAATCAGCCCCAGCATTTT. Translated, it gives CASSTSNQPQHF. The variable domain in full, with the rest retrieved from reference TRBV7-2 and TRBJ1-5, is GAGVSQSPSNKVTEKGKDVELRCDPISGHTALYWYRQSLGQGLEFLIYFQGNSAPDKSGLPSDRFSAERTGGSVSTLTIQRTQQEDSAVYLCASSTSNQPQHFGDGTRLSIL.

V is TRBV6-5 and J is TRBJ2-1; 12 bases are a match to TRBD1. With V trimmed by 6 bases and J by 8 bases, 5 bases remained unmatched. Germline lookup yields CDR1 MNHEY and CDR2 SVGAGI. This CDR3 contains 14 residues. The CDR3 DNA reads as TGTGCCAGCAGAGGGACAGGGGGCAACTATGAGCAGTTCTTC. It is translated as CASRGTGGNYEQFF.

This rearrangement joins TRBV4-3 to TRBJ2-7; TRBD1 matches 8 bases. Germline CDR1 reads LGHNA; CDR2 reads YSLEER. J was trimmed by 1 base and V by 4 bases; bases with no gene match: 3. CDR3 length: 14 amino acids. The CDR3 is CASSRTGPSYEQYF. CDR3 DNA sequence: TGCGCCAGCAGCCGGACAGGGCCTTCCTACGAGCAGTACTTC.

The chain carries TRBV7-9 and TRBJ2-7; 7 positions match TRBD1. V shed 4 bases and J 0 bases; nucleotides not matched to a gene: 9. This CDR3 region has 16 residues. Germline-derived CDR1 and CDR2 are SEHNR and FQNEAQ (reference sequence). The CDR3 is CASSSLFRGNSYEQYF. Written as DNA, the CDR3 is TGTGCCAGCAGCTCTTTGTTCAGGGGGAACTCCTACGAGCAGTACTTC.

The V call is TRBV4-3, the J call TRBJ1-3, with TRBD1 as a possible D gene (6 bases). CDR3 size: 19 residues. V was cut by 2 bases and J by 0 bases, with 20 bases left in between. The germline CDR1 and CDR2 sequences are LGHNA and YSLEER. The CDR3 here is CASSQTQPAGVPSGNTIYF. The CDR3 DNA sequence: TGCGCCAGCAGCCAAACCCAACCGGCAGGGGTCCCCTCTGGAAACACCATATATTTT.

The chain uses TRBV18 and TRBJ1-1, with D unresolved. Germline V gene data show CDR1 as KGHSH and CDR2 as LQKENI. The CDR3 contains 17 residues. V dropped 3 bases and J dropped 0 bases, with 17 bases sitting between them. CDR3 DNA: TGTGCCAGCTCACCGGGCTCAGGAGGACTCTTGAACACTGAAGCTTTCTTT. It encodes CASSPGSGGLLNTEAFF. Filled out from reference TRBV18 and TRBJ1-1, the complete variable domain reads NAGVMQNPRHLVRRRGQEARLRCSPMKGHSHVYWYRQLPEEGLKFMVYLQKENIIDESGMPKERFSAEFPKEGPSILRIQQVVRGDSAAYFCASSPGSGGLLNTEAFFGQGTRLTVV.

This chain links TRBV9 with TRBJ2-7; 11 bases are a match to TRBD2. CDR3 size: 16 residues. Per the germline V gene, CDR1 is SGDLS and CDR2 is YYNGEE. Losses at the gene ends were 2 bases for V and 7 bases for J; bases not matched to a gene: 11. The CDR3 DNA follows: TGTGCCAGCAGCGTCACCTCGACTAGCGGGGTACGGGAGCAGTACTTC. Translated: CASSVTSTSGVREQYF.

This rearrangement joins TRBV7-8 to TRBJ2-3; 7 bases line up with TRBD2. The CDR3 covers 16 residues. The J segment lost 3 bases and the V segment lost 1 base, leaving 7 bases of the junction unmatched. Germline-derived CDR1 and CDR2 are SGHVS and FQNEAQ. CDR3 nucleotides: TGTGCCAGCAGCTTAGAAGGGGCGGGAGCGACAGATACGCAGTATTTT. Translating gives CASSLEGAGATDTQYF.

The DNA for the CDR3 is TGTGCCAGCAGCACGGGACTAGCGGGAGTTTTCCACGAGCAGTACTTC. This encodes CASSTGLAGVFHEQYF. This chain uses TRBV27 with TRBJ2-7; TRBD2 aligns across 14 bases. J lost 5 bases, V lost 6 bases, and 9 bases had no gene match. The germline gives CDR1 MNHEY, CDR2 SMNVEV (reference sequence). CDR3 size: 16 residues.

The V call is TRBV21-1, the J call TRBJ2-7. TRBV21-1 is classified as a pseudogene. The CDR3 length is 17 residues. The CDR3 reads CASSPQWDSQVYYEQYF. For the CDR3, the DNA is TGTGCCAGCAGCCCACAATGGGATAGCCAGGTATACTACGAGCAGTACTTC.

The rearrangement links TRBV11-2 to TRBJ2-5, with 7 bases lining up with TRBD2. Per the germline V gene, CDR1 is SGHAT and CDR2 is FQNNGV. The ends lost 5 bases at V and 5 bases at J; junction bases unmatched: 20. This CDR3 region has 18 residues. The CDR3 is CASSRWNSGTRMGETQYF. The CDR3 nucleotides read TGTGCCAGCAGCCGCTGGAACAGCGGGACCCGCATGGGGGAGACCCAGTACTTC.

The rearrangement uses TRBV5-1 and TRBJ1-2; a weak D match, TRBD1 (6 bases). This CDR3 comprises 13 residues. Germline CDR1 SGHRS, CDR2 YFSETQ. Trimming shortened V by 4 bases and J by 3 bases, and 10 bases separated the two germline ends. The CDR3 nucleotides are TGCGCCAGCAGCCCCAGACAGGACTATGGCTACACCTTC. Translating gives CASSPRQDYGYTF.

V gene TRBV27 combines with J gene TRBJ2-5; no reliable D call. Germline values: CDR1 MNHEY, CDR2 SMNVEV (reference sequence). This CDR3 has 15 residues. V was trimmed by 2 bases and J by 3 bases, leaving 13 bases between them. The CDR3 region is CASSLISGDEETQYF. Here the CDR3 DNA reads TGTGCCAGCAGTTTAATTTCGGGCGACGAAGAGACCCAGTACTTC.

The chain links TRBV5-1 to TRBJ2-7, with 8 nucleotides matching TRBD1. The CDR3 consists of 15 residues. The J segment lost 0 bases and the V segment lost 4 bases, leaving 6 bases of the junction unmatched. Germline assignment: CDR1 SGHRS and CDR2 YFSETQ. The CDR3: CASSGYRGSSYEQYF. The CDR3 nucleotides are TGCGCCAGCAGCGGATACAGGGGGAGCTCCTACGAGCAGTACTTC.

The chain recombines TRBV7-2 with TRBJ2-4, with a weak D call TRBD1 (5 bases). Per germline, CDR1 SGHTA and CDR2 FQGNSA. The CDR3 has 14 residues. V was pared by 1 base and J by 7 bases, with 11 bases between. CDR3 sequence reads: CASSLDRPGNIQYF. As DNA, the CDR3 is TGTGCCAGCAGCTTAGACCGGCCAGGGAACATTCAGTACTTC.

The chain carries TRBV5-6 and TRBJ2-5; no definite D call. CDR3 size: 12 residues. V shed 0 bases and J shed 3 bases, with 3 bases lying between them. The germline V gene has CDR1 SGHDT and CDR2 YYEEEE. This chain's CDR3 is CASSLGKETQYF. DNA for the CDR3: TGTGCCAGCAGCTTGGGGAAAGAGACCCAGTACTTC. The full variable domain, with the rest looked up from reference TRBV5-6 and TRBJ2-5, is DAGVTQSPTHLIKTRGQQVTLRCSPKSGHDTVSWYQQALGQGPQFIFQYYEEEERQRGNFPDRFSGHQFPNYSSELNVNALLLGDSALYLCASSLGKETQYFGPGTRLLVL.

The chain combines TRBV7-3 with TRBJ2-3, with TRBD2 as a possible D gene (6 bases). CDR3 length: 13 residues. Trimming removed 5 bases at V and 4 bases at J, with 10 bases between. Germline-derived CDR1 and CDR2 are SGHTA and FQGTGA. The CDR3 DNA is TGTGCCAGCAGCCTAGCGTACTCAGATACGCAGTATTTT. It yields the protein CASSLAYSDTQYF.

V and J are TRBV29-1 and TRBJ2-7; D remains ambiguous. Germline CDR1 is SQVTM and CDR2 is ANQGSEA. Trimming cost V 4 bases and J 1 base, with 5 bases left between them. The CDR3 is 11 residues long. The CDR3 reads CSVVSSYEQYF. As DNA, the CDR3 is TGCAGCGTTGTCTCGTCCTACGAGCAGTACTTC.